The entry below describes one T cell receptor (beta chain). This record comes from a study of OX40 agonist ivuxolimab in advanced cancers. For the study at large: With a range of about 23 to 85, age averaged about 59 years, and about 80% were male.

CDR1 is SGHVS and CDR2 is FQNEAQ in the germline V gene. The V end lost 6 bases, the J end lost 3 bases, and 9 bases lay between the germline ends. The CDR3 is made up of 12 amino acids. The repertoire was sequenced with immunoSEQ multiplex PCR; TCRdb's copy has only in-frame clones and lacks some. Among 85,000 to 100,000 clones, around 83% were seen once, and the ten largest hold about 0.2%. The rearrangement links TRBV7-8 to TRBJ2-7, with no clear D. Sequenced material: CD4+ or CD8+ T cells sorted from blood, taken in a trial of the OX40 agonist ivuxolimab. This receptor was obtained from an adult with an advanced solid tumor such as melanoma, head and neck, liver or kidney cancer. The CDR3 DNA follows: TGTGCCAGCAGTCACAGTGTCTACGAGCAGTACTTC. Translating it yields CASSHSVYEQYF.